This entry describes one T cell receptor beta chain. The antigen is undetermined. The V gene's germline CDR1 is SQVTM and CDR2 ANQGSEA. This CDR3 region has 15 residues. The record originates from a study of cytomegalovirus exposure and HLA in healthy donors. Findings of the study overall: Most subjects had HLA-A and HLA-B alleles reportedly predicted accurately by TCR beta sequences.

PCR was performed using 60 Vbeta and 13 Jbeta primers. Sequenced by immunoSEQ multiplex PCR; TCRdb stores in-frame clones only, minus some. The data hold some 150,000 clones, with about 82% observed a single time. This clonotype was sampled from a female donor in good health and CMV-seropositive. The material sequenced was PBMCs. The genes are TRBV29-1 and TRBJ2-5; 8 nucleotides line up with TRBD2. TRBJ2-7 matches the DNA end more closely, so the J call is doubtful. CDR3 nucleotides: TGCAGCGTTGAAGACGGAATTAGCGGGAACTACGAGCAGTACTTC. Its protein product is CSVEDGISGNYEQYF.